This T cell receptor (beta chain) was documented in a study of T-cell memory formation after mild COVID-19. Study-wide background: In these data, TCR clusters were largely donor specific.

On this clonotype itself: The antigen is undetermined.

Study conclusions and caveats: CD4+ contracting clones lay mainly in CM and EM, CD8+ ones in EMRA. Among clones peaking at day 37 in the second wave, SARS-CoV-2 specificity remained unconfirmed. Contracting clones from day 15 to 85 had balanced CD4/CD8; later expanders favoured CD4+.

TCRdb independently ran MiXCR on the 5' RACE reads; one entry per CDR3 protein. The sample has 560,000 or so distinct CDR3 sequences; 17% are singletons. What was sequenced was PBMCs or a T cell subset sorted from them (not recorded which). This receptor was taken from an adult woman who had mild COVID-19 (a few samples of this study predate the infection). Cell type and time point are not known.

CDR3 loop: CSALGLAGGNEQFF. The CDR3 DNA is TGCAGTGCCTTAGGGCTAGCGGGAGGCAATGAGCAGTTCTTC. The V call is TRBV20-1, the J call TRBJ2-1; TRBD2 aligns across 11 bases. Germline values: CDR1 DFQATT, CDR2 SNEGSKA (reference sequence). This CDR3 has 14 residues. Trimming cost V 6 bases and J 6 bases; bases outside gene matches: 7.